One and the same sample provided the 8 T cell receptor beta chains below, sequenced in a study of T cells after yellow fever vaccination. Each CDR3 protein is one row after TCRdb ran MiXCR on the 5' RACE reads. This sample has hundreds of thousands of distinct CDR3 sequences, with approximately 8% found just once. Sequencing was performed on PBMCs, taken approximately 40 days after the first yellow fever vaccination. The receptors derive from a man in his late teens or twenties who received the YFV17D yellow fever vaccine.

Many counts were recorded for this clonotype. This chain connects TRBV18 to TRBJ1-1; unclear D gene. The CDR3 consists of 16 residues. The germline gives CDR1 KGHSH, CDR2 LQKENI. The germline V and J ends were trimmed by 0 bases and 1 base, with 12 bases remaining between them. The CDR3 DNA is TGTGCCAGCTCACCACCGCCGAGACTTGGGAACACTGAAGCTTTCTTT. Residues: CASSPPPRLGNTEAFF.

The chain joins TRBV6-5 to TRBJ1-5; TRBD1 is a possible D gene (6 bases). The germline CDR1 and CDR2 sequences are MNHEY and SVGAGI. This CDR3 region has 17 residues. V lost 6 bases and J lost 1, with 19 bases in between. The CDR3 region has the DNA TGTGCCAGCAGCTTCTCCTTACGGGGGCAAAGCAATCAGCCCCAGCATTTT. Translated: CASSFSLRGQSNQPQHF.

The gene calls are TRBV5-1 and TRBJ1-2, with unresolved D. Between the trimmed V and J ends, which lost 0 bases and 6 bases, there was a span of 12 bases. The CDR3 totals 14 residues. Per the germline V gene, CDR1 is SGHRS and CDR2 is YFSETQ. DNA for the CDR3: TGCGCCAGCAGCTTGGACATAAACGAGGATGGCTACACCTTC. Encoded protein: CASSLDINEDGYTF.

This clonotype was detected only a few times. V usage is TRBV20-1 and J usage is TRBJ1-6, with unresolved D. CDR3 size: 12 residues. V dropped 1 base and J dropped 9 bases, with 7 bases sitting between them. The V gene's germline CDR1 is DFQATT and CDR2 SNEGSKA (reference sequence). The chain's CDR3 is CSARATGSPLHF. CDR3 nucleotide sequence: TGCAGTGCTAGAGCGACTGGTTCACCCCTCCACTTT.

The chain uses TRBV20-1 and TRBJ2-7; tentative D call: TRBD2 (6 bases). The germline CDR1 and CDR2 sequences are DFQATT and SNEGSKA (reference sequence). CDR3 length equals 16 residues. Trimming removed 3 bases from V and 1 base from J, with 19 bases in between. The CDR3 reads CSASPMRDSISYEQYF. The DNA of the CDR3 is TGCAGTGCTAGCCCCATGAGGGACTCTATATCCTACGAGCAGTACTTC.

The rearrangement uses TRBV5-1 and TRBJ1-3, with 7 nucleotides matching TRBD1. CDR3 size: 16 residues. Germline CDR1 reads SGHRS; CDR2 reads YFSETQ. V shed 4 bases, J shed 1 base, and the junction held 8 bases outside the gene matches. The CDR3 sequence is CASSPDRSASGNTIYF. CDR3 nucleotide sequence: TGCGCCAGCAGCCCGGACAGGAGTGCTTCTGGAAACACCATATATTTT.

This sequence joins TRBV7-6 and TRBJ2-3, with TRBD2 matching over 8 bases. Germline V gives CDR1 SGHVS, CDR2 FNYEAQ. The CDR3 consists of 15 residues. The trim removed 4 bases at V and 1 base at J, leaving 4 bases unmatched. The CDR3 coding sequence is TGTGCCAGCAGCTACGGGGGGGGGGGCACAGATACGCAGTATTTT. Encoded protein: CASSYGGGGTDTQYF. Together with reference TRBV7-6 and TRBJ2-3, the CDR3 gives the full variable domain: GAGVSQSPRYKVTKRGQDVALRCDPISGHVSLYWYRQALGQGPEFLTYFNYEAQQDKSGLPNDRFSAERPEGSISTLTIQRTEQRDSAMYRCASSYGGGGTDTQYFGPGTRLTVL.

At least ten counts were recorded for this clonotype. This chain joins TRBV6-5 and TRBJ2-5, with D uncertain. V lost 4 bases to trimming and J lost 2 bases, with 11 bases between them. The CDR3 loop spans 14 amino acids. Per the germline V gene, CDR1 is MNHEY and CDR2 is SVGAGI. The CDR3 region is CASSFSGRQETQYF. CDR3 bases: TGTGCCAGCAGTTTCTCTGGCCGTCAAGAGACCCAGTACTTC.